The rows below give T cell receptor beta chains drawn from one sample of a study of blood T cell repertoires in COVID-19. Assay used: immunoSEQ multiplex PCR; TCRdb lists only in-frame clones, some missing. The table includes a few hundred thousand clones, nearly 90% detected once. Material for sequencing was peripheral blood. The receptors derive from a woman aged 35 to 49 who had recovered from COVID-19. Both conserved end residues are trimmed from each CDR3.

TRBV2	TRBJ2-5	ASSEPRDSSNQETQY
TRBV6-1	TRBJ2-7	ASSDLGQGYEQY
TRBV5-1	TRBJ1-1	ASSEISYTEAF
TRBV5-4	TRBJ2-2	ASSFPAGLADTGELF
TRBV7-2	TRBJ1-2	ASSLRERLGYT
TRBV11-3	TRBJ2-2	ASSLDSGTNTGELF
TRBV15	TRBJ2-7	ATSRAPGQGFGKQY
TRBV7-9	TRBJ1-2	ASSQGGQDGYT
TRBV6-6	TRBJ2-1	ASSQLEDEQF
TRBV5-5	TRBJ2-5	ASSLWDSQETQY
TRBV12-3/TRBV12-4	TRBJ1-2	ASSLGTYGYT
TRBV28	TRBJ1-4	ASGAAGQGFGKLF
TRBV18	TRBJ1-4	ASSDSLEEKLF
TRBV3-1/TRBV3-2	TRBJ2-6	ASKPLLRGANVLT
TRBV19	TRBJ2-1	ASSTRYSGYGEQF
TRBV3-1/TRBV3-2	TRBJ2-7	ASSRDRRVGYEQY
TRBV6-6	TRBJ1-2	ATYQQGTGGYT
TRBV29-1	TRBJ2-1	SVAGLAGGEQF
TRBV20-1	TRBJ1-5	SASGGRDQPQH
TRBV5-8	TRBJ2-3	ASSLARQGSQY
TRBV28	TRBJ2-6	ASSSTHFSGANVLT
TRBV2	TRBJ2-1	ASRLGGAYNEQF
TRBV6-5	TRBJ1-2	ASSYRPGDGYT
TRBV10-3	TRBJ2-1	AISESRESGEQF
TRBV25-1	TRBJ2-2	ASSVPGGWELF
TRBV28	TRBJ2-1	ASSPLDRGKHNEQF
TRBV20-1	TRBJ2-2	SASNRDSGNTGELF
TRBV2	TRBJ2-5	ASSRDSPLRAQY
TRBV2	TRBJ2-5	ASKGETQY
TRBV7-8	TRBJ2-1	ASLPTAAGSYNEQF
TRBV28	TRBJ1-2	ASSLTGGDNYGYT
TRBV7-2	TRBJ1-1	ASSSPGGASEAF
TRBV12-3/TRBV12-4	TRBJ1-1	ATGGSSTEAF
TRBV30	TRBJ2-1	AWRTSGTYNEQF
TRBV5-6	TRBJ2-2	ASSDPQGPLNTGELF
TRBV6-5	TRBJ1-2	ASSYGGPPPSYGYT
TRBV14	TRBJ1-3	ASSQGGYGNTIY
TRBV4-3	TRBJ1-1	ASSQGGRGGRTEAF
TRBV2	TRBJ1-3	ASKEQGPGNTIY
TRBV19	TRBJ2-7	ASRRTGSHEQY
TRBV11-3	TRBJ2-2	ASSPRTGRRTGELF
TRBV6-5	TRBJ1-6	ASSYTDRSSSPLH
TRBV2	TRBJ2-3	ASSSGTSGTDTQY
TRBV6-5	TRBJ2-2	ASSKQGYTGELF
TRBV28	TRBJ2-2	ASSRPYRDSTNTGELF
TRBV9	TRBJ2-1	ASSALAGGTYNEQF